This TCR beta chain was sequenced during a study of cytomegalovirus exposure and HLA in healthy donors. The V end lost 1 base, the J end lost 1 base, and 11 bases lay between the germline ends. CDR1 and CDR2 (germline): SGHTA, FQGNSA. This CDR3 has 16 residues. The primer mix had 60 Vbeta and 13 Jbeta primers. The protocol was immunoSEQ multiplex PCR, while the TCRdb copy is restricted to in-frame clones and leaves out a portion. The sample includes more than 140,000 clones, roughly 82% of them seen just once. Specimen: PBMCs. The sequence was obtained from a man aged 25 to 45 in good health and CMV-seropositive. This chain joins TRBV7-2 and TRBJ1-5; no clear D. The CDR3 nucleotides are TGTGCCAGCAGCTTAGAGGGAGTTCGGAGCAATCAGCCCCAGCATTTT. This encodes CASSLEGVRSNQPQHF.